The 23 T cell receptor beta chains below were found in one sample sequenced in a study of cytomegalovirus exposure and HLA in healthy donors. PCR employed 60 Vbeta and 13 Jbeta primers. Measured with immunoSEQ multiplex PCR; TCRdb has only the in-frame clones, and not every one. The sample has roughly 120,000 clones, more than 75% seen once. The sample was PBMCs. The receptors come from a man aged 40-49 years in good health and CMV-seronegative.

The V and J genes are TRBV4-1 and TRBJ2-3, with 8 bases fitting TRBD1. The V and J ends lost 5 bases and 6 bases, in that order; junction bases with no gene match: 4. Germline V gene data show CDR1 as MGHRA and CDR2 as YSYEKL. CDR3 length equals 13 residues. This chain's CDR3 is CASSDRTGDTQYF. The CDR3 DNA reads TGCGCCAGCAGCGACCGGACAGGGGATACGCAGTATTTT.

This chain links TRBV6-1 with TRBJ1-1; D is possibly TRBD1 (5 bases). V was trimmed by 10 bases and J by 4 bases, leaving 13 bases between them. Germline V gives CDR1 MNHNS, CDR2 SASEGT. The CDR3 sequence is 12 residues long. The CDR3 loop reads CATGGEITEAFF. CDR3 DNA: TGTGCCACCGGGGGGGAAATCACTGAAGCTTTCTTT.

The chain couples TRBV5-6 to TRBJ1-2; TRBD1 agrees at 8 bases. The CDR3 runs 13 residues. V lost 4 bases, J lost 6 bases, and 5 bases stayed unmatched. Germline CDR1 SGHDT, CDR2 YYEEEE. In nucleotides, the CDR3 is TGTGCCAGCAGCAAGACAGGGGTGCATGGCTACACCTTC. Residues: CASSKTGVHGYTF. Full variable domain (remainder filled in from reference TRBV5-6 and TRBJ1-2): DAGVTQSPTHLIKTRGQQVTLRCSPKSGHDTVSWYQQALGQGPQFIFQYYEEEERQRGNFPDRFSGHQFPNYSSELNVNALLLGDSALYLCASSKTGVHGYTFGSGTRLTVV.

This chain connects TRBV2 to TRBJ1-6, with TRBD1 matching 8 bases. The V gene's germline CDR1 is SNHLY and CDR2 FYNNEI. This CDR3 is 14 amino acids long. V dropped 7 bases and J dropped 8; count of bases not matched to a gene: 7. The chain's CDR3 is CASTPGQVHSPLHF. CDR3 in DNA: TGTGCCAGCACCCCGGGACAGGTTCATTCACCCCTCCACTTT.

This chain uses TRBV2 with TRBJ1-6; 8 nucleotides agree with TRBD1. The CDR3 extends over 16 amino acids. The V gene end was trimmed by 7 bases and the J gene end by 6 bases; junction bases not matched to a gene: 11. The V gene's germline CDR1 is SNHLY and CDR2 FYNNEI. The CDR3 reads CASKPVTGVSNSPLHF. Here the CDR3 DNA reads TGTGCCAGCAAACCGGTGACAGGGGTGAGTAATTCACCCCTCCACTTT.

This clone was counted between two and nine times. V and J are TRBV2 and TRBJ1-2; 7 bases match TRBD1. J was trimmed by 1 base and V by 6 bases; bases with no gene match: 5. This CDR3 spans 14 amino acids. Germline V CDR1 and CDR2: SNHLY, FYNNEI. CDR3 coding DNA: TGTGCCAGCAGGGGGGGACAGCTTAACTATGGCTACACCTTC. This encodes CASRGGQLNYGYTF.

V gene TRBV2 combines with J gene TRBJ2-5, with D perhaps TRBD2 (5 bases). CDR1 and CDR2 (germline): SNHLY, FYNNEI. The CDR3 is made up of 13 amino acids. V lost 11 bases and J lost 1, with 14 bases in between. CDR3 DNA sequence: TGTGCCCTCAGCAGTGGGAGCCAAGAGACCCAGTACTTC. It specifies CALSSGSQETQYF. Drawing the rest from reference TRBV2 and TRBJ2-5, the complete variable domain is EPEVTQTPSHQVTQMGQEVILRCVPISNHLYFYWYRQILGQKVEFLVSFYNNEISEKSEIFDDQFSVERPDGSNFTLKIRSTKLEDSAMYFCALSSGSQETQYFGPGTRLLVL.

The chain employs TRBV6-5 and TRBJ2-7; D remains ambiguous. V gave up 5 bases and J gave up 7 bases, with 12 bases separating them. This CDR3 is built from 12 residues. CDR1 MNHEY and CDR2 SVGAGI come from the germline V gene. The CDR3 sequence: CASSPGSVEQYF. In DNA, the CDR3 is TGTGCCAGCAGTCCCGGGTCGGTGGAGCAGTACTTC.

The sample holds one count of this clone. The chain employs TRBV10-3 and TRBJ2-1, with D possibly matching TRBD1 (6 bases). The CDR3 consists of 13 residues. V gave up 10 bases and J gave up 5 bases, with 15 bases separating them. CDR1 and CDR2 (germline): ENHRY, SYGVKD. The CDR3 here is CATQGSPHNEQFF. In DNA, the CDR3 is TGTGCCACCCAGGGGAGTCCCCACAATGAGCAGTTCTTC.

CDR3 protein: CAITSNEQFF. The DNA for the CDR3 is TGTGCCATTACTAGTAATGAGCAGTTCTTC. This chain connects TRBV30 to TRBJ2-1; the D gene is possibly TRBD2 (5 bases). Germline lookup yields CDR1 GTSNPN and CDR2 SVGIG (reference sequence). This CDR3 contains 10 residues. V dropped 8 bases and J dropped 7 bases, with 9 bases sitting between them.

The chain uses TRBV5-4 and TRBJ2-1, with 10 bases aligning to TRBD2. V shed 4 bases and J 4 bases; nucleotides not matched to a gene: 8. The germline V gene has CDR1 SGHNT and CDR2 YYREEE (reference sequence). The CDR3 has 16 residues. The DNA of the CDR3 is TGTGCCAGCAGCCCTTTCCGGACTAGCGGATACAATGAGCAGTTCTTC. Translated, it gives CASSPFRTSGYNEQFF.

V usage is TRBV7-9 and J usage is TRBJ1-1, with D maybe TRBD1 (5 bases). The CDR3 loop spans 14 amino acids. V lost 1 base and J 3 bases, leaving 9 bases between the germline ends. From germline, CDR1 is SEHNR and CDR2 FQNEAQ (reference sequence). Here the CDR3 reads CASSLETRDTEAFF. CDR3 DNA: TGTGCCAGCAGCTTAGAAACCAGGGACACTGAAGCTTTCTTT.

This chain joins TRBV6-6 and TRBJ2-7; 10 bases line up with TRBD1. J gave up 2 bases and V 4 bases, and 8 bases lay outside the gene matches. The CDR3 covers 16 residues. Germline V gives CDR1 MNHNY, CDR2 SVGAGI (reference sequence). CDR3 sequence reads: CASSFPRDRGAYEQYF. The CDR3 bases are TGTGCCAGCAGTTTCCCCCGGGACAGGGGAGCCTACGAGCAGTACTTC.

This clone was detected once. This chain joins TRBV7-2 and TRBJ2-1; 16 bases match TRBD2. Losses at the gene ends were 3 bases for V and 10 bases for J; bases not matched to a gene: 6. Germline lookup yields CDR1 SGHTA and CDR2 FQGNSA. The CDR3 extends over 16 amino acids. The CDR3: CASSFSGTSGGVEQFF. CDR3 bases: TGTGCCAGCAGCTTCTCCGGGACTAGCGGGGGGGTCGAGCAGTTCTTC.

This rearrangement joins TRBV11-2 to TRBJ2-2, with 8 bases identical to TRBD2. CDR1 is SGHAT and CDR2 is FQNNGV in the germline V gene. With V trimmed by 2 bases and J by 9 bases, 14 bases remained unmatched. This CDR3 is 17 amino acids long. CDR3 sequence (DNA): TGTGCCAGCAGCTTAACGGGGGGGAGTACCACGTACCGGGAGCTGTTTTTT. It is translated as CASSLTGGSTTYRELFF.

This clone was seen just once. J is TRBJ2-4 and V is TRBV25-1; TRBD1 matches at 8 bases. V gave up 1 base and J gave up 10 bases; unmatched junction bases: 12. CDR3 length equals 16 residues. Germline CDR1 and CDR2: MGHDK and SYGVNS. The DNA for the CDR3 is TGTGCCAGCAGTGAATTGGGGACAGGTTTCCGAGAAATTCAGTACTTC. Amino acid sequence: CASSELGTGFREIQYF. The full variable domain, its missing parts supplied by reference TRBV25-1 and TRBJ2-4, is EADIYQTPRYLVIGTGKKITLECSQTMGHDKMYWYQQDPGMELHLIHYSYGVNSTEKGDLSSESTVSRIRTEHFPLTLESARPSHTSQYLCASSELGTGFREIQYFGAGTRLSVL.

The V and J genes are TRBV19 and TRBJ1-1; D perhaps matches TRBD1 (6 bases). The V gene lost 3 bases and the J gene lost 2 bases, with 13 bases spanning the gap. The CDR3 is 15 residues long. CDR1 LNHDA and CDR2 SQIVND come from the germline V gene (reference sequence). CDR3 coding DNA: TGTGCCAGTAGTATTGGTCTGGGGGCAAACACTGAAGCTTTCTTT. Translation gives CASSIGLGANTEAFF.

The chain links TRBV25-1 to TRBJ2-5; no clear D gene. This CDR3 spans 15 amino acids. The V and J ends lost 4 bases and 7 bases respectively, with 19 bases between them. The germline CDR1 and CDR2 sequences are MGHDK and SYGVNS. CDR3 in amino acids: CASSAVVADMGTQYF. In nucleotides, the CDR3 is TGTGCCAGCAGTGCGGTGGTTGCGGATATGGGGACCCAGTACTTC.

This chain uses TRBV28 with TRBJ1-2; D might be TRBD1 (5 bases). The V end lost 3 bases, the J end lost 4 bases, and 12 bases lay between the germline ends. The CDR3 sequence is 14 residues long. The germline gives CDR1 MDHEN, CDR2 SYDVKM. The CDR3 sequence: CASSFQGKAYGYTF. In DNA form, the CDR3 reads TGTGCCAGCAGTTTCCAGGGAAAAGCCTATGGCTACACCTTC.

The chain carries TRBV6-6 and TRBJ2-2; D not certain. V gave up 4 bases and J gave up 7 bases, with 4 bases separating them. The germline V gene encodes CDR1 MNHNY and CDR2 SVGAGI (reference sequence). The CDR3 runs 11 residues. CDR3 coding DNA: TGTGCCAGCAGTTTTTACGGGGAGCTGTTTTTT. It yields the protein CASSFYGELFF.

The rearrangement links TRBV5-6 to TRBJ2-7; D might be TRBD1 (7 bases). Germline assignment: CDR1 SGHDT and CDR2 YYEEEE. V lost 1 base, J lost 3 bases, and 17 bases lay in between. CDR3 length equals 16 residues. The chain's CDR3 is CASSLSQTGTLYEQYF. The CDR3 nucleotides read TGTGCCAGCAGCTTGTCCCAGACAGGGACTCTCTACGAGCAGTACTTC. Full variable domain (remainder filled in from reference TRBV5-6 and TRBJ2-7): DAGVTQSPTHLIKTRGQQVTLRCSPKSGHDTVSWYQQALGQGPQFIFQYYEEEERQRGNFPDRFSGHQFPNYSSELNVNALLLGDSALYLCASSLSQTGTLYEQYFGPGTRLTVT.

The rearrangement links TRBV9 to TRBJ2-7, with 10 bases identical to TRBD1. The germline V gene encodes CDR1 SGDLS and CDR2 YYNGEE. This CDR3 has 13 residues. V was clipped by 4 bases and J by 6 bases; unmatched bases: 4. Here the CDR3 reads CASSMRTGGEQYF. The CDR3 region has the DNA TGTGCCAGCAGCATGAGGACAGGGGGCGAGCAGTACTTC.

The chain joins TRBV11-3 to TRBJ2-1, with D maybe TRBD2 (7 bases). The CDR3 has 15 amino acids. Trimming pared 3 bases from V and 1 base from J, leaving 10 bases between. Germline CDR1 reads SGHNT; CDR2 reads YENEEA. CDR3 loop: CASSFRGGSYNEQFF. CDR3 bases: TGTGCCAGCAGCTTCAGGGGAGGGTCCTACAATGAGCAGTTCTTC.